Each of the 7 T cell receptor beta chains below was sequenced from the same sample in a study of cytomegalovirus exposure and HLA in healthy donors. Primers included in the PCR were 60 Vbeta and 13 Jbeta primers. Profiled with immunoSEQ multiplex PCR; TCRdb holds only in-frame clones, not every one. The table has around 150,000 clones, roughly 80% seen once. Sequenced input: PBMCs. The receptors stem from a girl aged 2-15 years in good health and CMV-seropositive.

The rearrangement links TRBV5-1 to TRBJ2-1; D call uncertain. The CDR3 spans 16 residues. The V gene's germline CDR1 is SGHRS and CDR2 YFSETQ. The V and J ends lost 0 bases and 0 bases respectively, with 10 bases between them. As DNA, the CDR3 is TGCGCCAGCAGCTTGGCGGTGCTTGACTCCTACAATGAGCAGTTCTTC. It is translated as CASSLAVLDSYNEQFF.

On this clone itself: The same CDR3 arises from other DNA sequences in this sample as well. V and J are TRBV9 and TRBJ1-1; the D is unclear. The ends were cut back, 3 bases at V and 0 bases at J, with 21 bases in the middle. The CDR3 sequence is 18 residues long. The germline CDR1 and CDR2 sequences are SGDLS and YYNGEE. The CDR3 DNA follows: TGTGCCAGCAGCGCCTCGGAGGAGACACAGCTTATGAACACTGAAGCTTTCTTT. Its protein is CASSASEETQLMNTEAFF. Combining the CDR3 with reference TRBV9 and TRBJ1-1 gives the whole variable domain DSGVTQTPKHLITATGQRVTLRCSPRSGDLSVYWYQQSLDQGLQFLIQYYNGEERAKGNILERFSAQQFPDLHSELNLSSLELGDSALYFCASSASEETQLMNTEAFFGQGTRLTVV.

The V and J genes are TRBV6-4 and TRBJ2-5; 7 nucleotides line up with TRBD2. From germline, CDR1 is MRHNA and CDR2 SNTAGT. The CDR3 is made up of 13 amino acids. The trim removed 11 bases at V and 5 bases at J, leaving 11 bases unmatched. In DNA, the CDR3 is TGTGCCTCCTCGACGGGAGCGGGGGAGACCCAGTACTTC. It codes for CASSTGAGETQYF.

This clone showed up just once. The chain uses TRBV4-1 and TRBJ2-1; possible D gene TRBD2, 5 bases. CDR3 size: 15 residues. Trimming cost V 3 bases and J 6 bases, with 15 bases left between them. The germline gives CDR1 MGHRA, CDR2 YSYEKL. CDR3 region: CASSHPGNVVNEQFF. The CDR3 DNA reads TGCGCCAGCAGCCACCCGGGGAATGTGGTCAATGAGCAGTTCTTC.

The chain employs TRBV27 and TRBJ2-3; 11 nucleotides align to TRBD2. The CDR3 totals 22 residues. CDR1 and CDR2 from the germline V gene are MNHEY and SMNVEV (reference sequence). With V trimmed by 0 bases and J by 6 bases, 23 bases remained unmatched. The CDR3 sequence is CASSLSWDMLAGGPWGVDTQYF. CDR3 bases: TGTGCCAGCAGTTTATCGTGGGACATGTTAGCGGGAGGGCCGTGGGGCGTGGATACGCAGTATTTT.

CDR3 in DNA: TGCAGCGTCGTCGACAGGGGTTTGGGTCGGACTGAAGCTTTCTTT. Residues: CSVVDRGLGRTEAFF. The chain employs TRBV29-1 and TRBJ1-1; 8 bases are a match to TRBD1. J lost 5 bases, V lost 6 bases, and 14 bases had no gene match. The germline CDR1 and CDR2 sequences are SQVTM and ANQGSEA. This CDR3 is 15 amino acids long.

CDR3 DNA: TGTGCCACCAGCAGAGAGTACAAGGGGCGGGGGACCCAGTACTTC. Its translation is CATSREYKGRGTQYF. The chain has TRBV15 and TRBJ2-5; tentatively, D is TRBD2 (6 bases). The CDR3 runs to 15 residues. Germline values: CDR1 LNHNV, CDR2 YYDKDF (reference sequence). Trimming removed 0 bases at V and 7 bases at J, with 15 bases between.